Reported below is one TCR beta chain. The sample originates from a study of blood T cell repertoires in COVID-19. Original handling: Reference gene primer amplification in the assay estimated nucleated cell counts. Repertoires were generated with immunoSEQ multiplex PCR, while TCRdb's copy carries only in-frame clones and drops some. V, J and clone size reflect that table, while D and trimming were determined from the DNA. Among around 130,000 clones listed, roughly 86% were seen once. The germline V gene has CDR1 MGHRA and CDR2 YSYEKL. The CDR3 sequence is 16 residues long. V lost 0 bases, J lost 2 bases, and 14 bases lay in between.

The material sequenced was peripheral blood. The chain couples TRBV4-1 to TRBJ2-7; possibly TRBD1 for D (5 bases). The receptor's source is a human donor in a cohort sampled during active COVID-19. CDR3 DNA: TGCGCCAGCAGCCAAGACACAGGTGGTAGGACCTACGAGCAGTACTTC. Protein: CASSQDTGGRTYEQYF.